This entry features one TCR beta chain sequence. As yet, its antigen is unknown. CD4+ T cells from unexposed donors were obtained before the COVID-19 pandemic (2011-2018). After roughly 9 days of culture, CD4+ T cells were isolated. Cells permitting, SARS-CoV-2 S/N and four cold-coronavirus spikes were tested on unexposed-donor CD4+ T cells. This specimen comes from a study of CD4 T cells in relation to SARS-CoV-2 and coronaviruses. Study-wide context: After 10 days of antigen culture, PBMC TCR beta CDR3s were sequenced. The negative reference was HIV-1 Nef peptide pool or peptide-free culture.

Here immunoSEQ multiplex PCR was the method, and the copy in TCRdb shows in-frame clones only, minus some. Of 20,000 or so clones listed, approximately 80% are singletons. Study-level points and caveats: Monoreactive clones expanded significantly more to SARS-CoV-2 than crossreactive clones did.

The material sequenced was CD4+ T cells from PBMCs, cultured in vitro. This clonotype originated in a human donor in good health.

CDR3 sequence reads: CASSFGASSYEQYF. CDR3 DNA sequence: TGTGCCAGCAGCTTCGGGGCTAGCTCCTACGAGCAGTACTTC. This rearrangement joins TRBV5-6 to TRBJ2-7, with D tentatively TRBD1 or TRBD2 (5 bases each). CDR3 length equals 14 residues. Between the trimmed V and J ends, which lost 2 bases and 0 bases, there was a span of 9 bases. Germline CDR1 reads SGHDT; CDR2 reads YYEEEE.